The 8 T cell receptor beta chains in this list originate from one sample, sequenced in a study of breast tumors, draining lymph nodes, adjacent tissues listed by TCRdb under 2016. Receptor amplification or capture employed multiplex PCR. Sequencing was carried out with an Illumina HiSeq 2000. In-frame beta chains were kept once TCRdb had trimmed the public reads at Q25 with fastp and called clones with MiXCR. One record per CDR3 amino acid sequence lists the most common genes and DNA. In all, the sample holds 140,000 or so distinct CDR3 sequences, and 32% of those were seen once. Clones ranked in the top ten supply 2.3% of the sample. The axillary draining lymph nodes of breast cancer patients were the source of the lymph node samples. Sequencing was performed on axillary lymph node tissue. The source is a female donor with breast cancer. Some clones in this sample may be carry-over from other donors' samples.

This clonotype was seen many times. This rearrangement joins TRBV19 to TRBJ1-5; TRBD1 matches at 10 bases. From germline, CDR1 is LNHDA and CDR2 SQIVND (reference sequence). CDR3 length: 16 residues. After removal of 3 bases from V and 2 bases from J, the junction contained 4 bases not matched to a gene. For the CDR3, the DNA is TGTGCCAGTAGTATCGCCGGGACAGGGGGCAATCAGCCCCAGCATTTT. Translation gives CASSIAGTGGNQPQHF. Full variable domain (missing parts from reference TRBV19 and TRBJ1-5): DGGITQSPKYLFRKEGQNVTLSCEQNLNHDAMYWYRQDPGQGLRLIYYSQIVNDFQKGDIAEGYSVSREKKESFPLTVTSAQKNPTAFYLCASSIAGTGGNQPQHFGDGTRLSIL.

This clonotype was counted at least ten times. The chain recombines TRBV12-3 or TRBV12-4 with TRBJ1-4; possibly TRBD1 for D (6 bases). The CDR3 is 15 amino acids. Deletions cut 4 bases from V and 3 bases from J, with 12 bases between. The CDR3 here is CASSSPAGANEKLFF. As DNA, the CDR3 is TGTGCCAGCAGTTCGCCTGCAGGGGCTAATGAAAAACTGTTTTTT.

This clonotype has more than one count but fewer than ten. V gene TRBV6-6 combines with J gene TRBJ2-3; 8 bases map to TRBD2. Germline CDR1 is MNHNY and CDR2 is SVGAGI (reference sequence). The CDR3 totals 14 residues. The trim removed 5 bases at V and 4 bases at J, leaving 5 bases unmatched. CDR3 amino acids: CASSRRGGPDTQYF. Here the CDR3 DNA reads TGTGCCAGCAGTCGCCGGGGGGGCCCAGATACGCAGTATTTT.

This clonotype occurred once. The germline gene is not matched at one end of the junction; a read error may be the cause. V and J are TRBV20-1 and TRBJ1-4, with D maybe TRBD1 (6 bases). The CDR3 is 16 amino acids. Germline values: CDR1 DFQATT, CDR2 SNEGSKA (reference sequence). The CDR3 nucleotides read TGCAGTGCAGTGGGGGGGGGGCGAGGAACTAATGAAAAGCTGCTTTTT. It encodes CSAVGGGRGTNEKLLF.

This clonotype has at least ten counts. This sequence joins TRBV7-2 and TRBJ1-5, with TRBD1 matching 7 bases. The germline V gene encodes CDR1 SGHTA and CDR2 FQGNSA. V dropped 4 bases and J dropped 0; count of bases not matched to a gene: 6. The CDR3 has 16 residues. The CDR3: CASSSPTGNSNQPQHF. The CDR3 bases are TGTGCCAGCAGCTCCCCGACAGGGAATAGCAATCAGCCCCAGCATTTT.

The gene calls are TRBV2 and TRBJ2-5; possibly TRBD1 for D (5 bases). The CDR3 totals 11 residues. Germline CDR1 and CDR2: SNHLY and FYNNEI. V lost 3 bases, J lost 7 bases, and 6 bases lay in between. CDR3: CASSDRGTQYF. The DNA for the CDR3 is TGTGCCAGCAGTGATAGGGGGACCCAGTACTTC.

The rearrangement joins TRBV7-2 to TRBJ1-6, with 9 bases lining up with TRBD1. Germline values: CDR1 SGHTA, CDR2 FQGNSA. This CDR3 has 15 residues. V lost 5 bases and J lost 6; bases outside the gene matches: 5. Here the CDR3 DNA reads TGTGCCAGCAGCGCCTGGACAGGGGTTAATTCACCCCTCCACTTT. This sequence encodes CASSAWTGVNSPLHF.

V usage is TRBV29-1 and J usage is TRBJ1-1; 9 nucleotides line up with TRBD1. This CDR3 spans 13 amino acids. Germline V gene sequence: CDR1 SQVTM, CDR2 ANQGSEA. V dropped 6 bases and J dropped 4; count of bases not matched to a gene: 6. CDR3 amino acids: CSVGTGGFTEAFF. The DNA for the CDR3 is TGCAGCGTAGGTACAGGGGGCTTCACTGAAGCTTTCTTT.